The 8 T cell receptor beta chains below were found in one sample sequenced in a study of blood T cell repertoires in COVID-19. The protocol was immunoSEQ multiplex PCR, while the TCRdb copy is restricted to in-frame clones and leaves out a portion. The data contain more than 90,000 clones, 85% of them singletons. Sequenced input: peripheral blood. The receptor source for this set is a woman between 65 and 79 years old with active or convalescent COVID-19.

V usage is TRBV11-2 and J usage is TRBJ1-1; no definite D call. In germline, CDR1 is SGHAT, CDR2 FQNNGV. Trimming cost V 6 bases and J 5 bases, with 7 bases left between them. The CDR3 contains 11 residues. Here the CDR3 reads CASRRETEAFF. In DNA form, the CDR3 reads TGTGCCAGCAGGAGGGAGACTGAAGCTTTCTTT.

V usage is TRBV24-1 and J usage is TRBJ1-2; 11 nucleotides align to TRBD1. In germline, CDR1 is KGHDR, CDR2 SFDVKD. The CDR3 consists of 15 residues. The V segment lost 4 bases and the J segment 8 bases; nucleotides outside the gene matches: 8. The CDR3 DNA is TGTGCCACCAGTGACCCGGGACAGGGGGTTCGAGGCTACACCTTC. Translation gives CATSDPGQGVRGYTF.

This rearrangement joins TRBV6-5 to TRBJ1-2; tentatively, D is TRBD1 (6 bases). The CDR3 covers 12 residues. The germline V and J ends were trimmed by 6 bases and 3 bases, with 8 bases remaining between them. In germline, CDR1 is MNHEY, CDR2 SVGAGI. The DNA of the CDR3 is TGTGCCAGCAGCCAGGGGTACTATGGCTACACCTTC. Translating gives CASSQGYYGYTF.

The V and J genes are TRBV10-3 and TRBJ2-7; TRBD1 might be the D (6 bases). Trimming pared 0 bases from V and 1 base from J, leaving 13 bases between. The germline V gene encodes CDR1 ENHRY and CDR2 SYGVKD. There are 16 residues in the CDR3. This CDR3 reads CAISESGRTASYEQYF. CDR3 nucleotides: TGTGCCATCAGTGAGTCCGGAAGGACAGCATCCTACGAGCAGTACTTC.

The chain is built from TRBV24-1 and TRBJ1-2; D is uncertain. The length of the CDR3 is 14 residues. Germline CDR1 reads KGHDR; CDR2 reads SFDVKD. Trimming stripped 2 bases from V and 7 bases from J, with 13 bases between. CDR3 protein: CATSDYRGLTGYTF. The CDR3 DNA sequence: TGTGCCACCAGTGATTACCGGGGATTGACTGGCTACACCTTC.

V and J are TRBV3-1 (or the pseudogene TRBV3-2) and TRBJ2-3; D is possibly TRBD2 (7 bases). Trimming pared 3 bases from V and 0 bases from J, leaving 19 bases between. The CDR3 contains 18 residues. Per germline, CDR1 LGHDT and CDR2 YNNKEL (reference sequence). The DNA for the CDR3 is TGTGCCAGCAGCCACGCCCCATCGGGGGGCACTAGCACAGATACGCAGTATTTT. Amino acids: CASSHAPSGGTSTDTQYF.

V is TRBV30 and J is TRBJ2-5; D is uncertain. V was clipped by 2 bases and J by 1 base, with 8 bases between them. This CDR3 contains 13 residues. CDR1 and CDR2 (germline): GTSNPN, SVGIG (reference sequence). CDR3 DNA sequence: TGTGCCTGGAGTACTCGAAGCCAAGAGACCCAGTACTTC. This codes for CAWSTRSQETQYF.

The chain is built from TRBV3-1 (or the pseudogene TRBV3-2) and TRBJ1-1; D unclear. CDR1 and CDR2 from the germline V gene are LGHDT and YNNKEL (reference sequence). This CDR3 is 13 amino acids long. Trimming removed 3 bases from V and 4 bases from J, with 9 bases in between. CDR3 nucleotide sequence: TGTGCCAGCAGCCAGGGCCCGAGCACTGAAGCTTTCTTT. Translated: CASSQGPSTEAFF.